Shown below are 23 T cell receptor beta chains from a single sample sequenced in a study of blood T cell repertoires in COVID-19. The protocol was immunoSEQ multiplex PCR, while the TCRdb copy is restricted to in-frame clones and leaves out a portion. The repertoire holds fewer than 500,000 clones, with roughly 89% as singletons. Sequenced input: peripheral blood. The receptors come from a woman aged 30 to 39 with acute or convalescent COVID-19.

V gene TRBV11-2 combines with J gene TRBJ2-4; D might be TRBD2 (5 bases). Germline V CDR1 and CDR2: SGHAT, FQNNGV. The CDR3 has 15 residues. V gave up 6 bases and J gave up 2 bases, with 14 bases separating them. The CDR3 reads CASRYGSDTKNIQYF. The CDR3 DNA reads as TGTGCCAGCAGATATGGGAGCGATACCAAAAACATTCAGTACTTC.

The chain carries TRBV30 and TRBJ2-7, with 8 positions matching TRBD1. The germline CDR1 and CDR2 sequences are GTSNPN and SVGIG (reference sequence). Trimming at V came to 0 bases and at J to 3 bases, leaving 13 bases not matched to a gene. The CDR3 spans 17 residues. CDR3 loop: CAWSVLVSRGRFYEQYF. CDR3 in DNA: TGTGCCTGGAGTGTACTAGTGTCCAGGGGGCGTTTCTACGAGCAGTACTTC.

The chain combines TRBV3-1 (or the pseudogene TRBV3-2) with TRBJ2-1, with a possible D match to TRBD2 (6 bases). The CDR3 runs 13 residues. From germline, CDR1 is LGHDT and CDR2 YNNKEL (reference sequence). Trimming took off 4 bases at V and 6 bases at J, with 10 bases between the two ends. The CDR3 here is CASSPPGVNEQFF. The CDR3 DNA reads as TGTGCCAGCAGCCCGCCGGGGGTCAATGAGCAGTTCTTC.

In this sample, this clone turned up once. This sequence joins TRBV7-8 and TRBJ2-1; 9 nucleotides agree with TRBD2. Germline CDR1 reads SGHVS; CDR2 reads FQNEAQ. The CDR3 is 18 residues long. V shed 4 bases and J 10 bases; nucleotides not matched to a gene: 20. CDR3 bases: TGTGCCAGCAGCTCTCCCCATGTGTTGGCGGGGGGGCCTGTGGAGCAGTTCTTC. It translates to CASSSPHVLAGGPVEQFF.

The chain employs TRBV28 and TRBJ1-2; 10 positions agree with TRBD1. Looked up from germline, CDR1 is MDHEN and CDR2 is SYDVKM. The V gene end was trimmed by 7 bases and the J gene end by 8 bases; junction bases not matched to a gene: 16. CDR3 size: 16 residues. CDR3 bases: TGTGCCAGCAAAAAGGGACAGGGGCGTGAGGTGAGAGGCTACACCTTC. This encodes CASKKGQGREVRGYTF.

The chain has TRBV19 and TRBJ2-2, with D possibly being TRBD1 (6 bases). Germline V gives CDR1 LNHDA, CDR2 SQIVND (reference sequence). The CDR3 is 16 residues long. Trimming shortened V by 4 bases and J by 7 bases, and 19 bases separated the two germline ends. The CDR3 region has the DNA TGTGCCAGTAGTACAATAAACAGGGAAGTTAGCGGGGAGCTGTTTTTT. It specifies CASSTINREVSGELFF. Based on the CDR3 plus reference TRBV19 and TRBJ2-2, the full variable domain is DGGITQSPKYLFRKEGQNVTLSCEQNLNHDAMYWYRQDPGQGLRLIYYSQIVNDFQKGDIAEGYSVSREKKESFPLTVTSAQKNPTAFYLCASSTINREVSGELFFGEGSRLTVL.

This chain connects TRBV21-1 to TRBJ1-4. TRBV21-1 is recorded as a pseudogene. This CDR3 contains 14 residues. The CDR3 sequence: CASSTTQRDEKLFF. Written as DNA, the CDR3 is TGTGCCAGCAGCACGACCCAACGGGATGAAAAACTGTTTTTT.

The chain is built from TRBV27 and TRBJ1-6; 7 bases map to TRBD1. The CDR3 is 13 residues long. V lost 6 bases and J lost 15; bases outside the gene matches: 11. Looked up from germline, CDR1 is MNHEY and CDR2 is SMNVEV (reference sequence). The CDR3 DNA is TGTGCCAGCAGAGGGGGCAGGGCCGGTCTCCTCCACTTT. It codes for CASRGGRAGLLHF.

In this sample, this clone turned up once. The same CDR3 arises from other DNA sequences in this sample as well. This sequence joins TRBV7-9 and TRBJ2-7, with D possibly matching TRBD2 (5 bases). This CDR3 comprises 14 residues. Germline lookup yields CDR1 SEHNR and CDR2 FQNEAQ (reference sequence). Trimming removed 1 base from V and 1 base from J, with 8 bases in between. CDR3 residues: CASSLVAGSYEQYF. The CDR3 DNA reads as TGTGCCAGCAGCTTAGTCGCGGGTTCCTACGAGCAGTACTTC. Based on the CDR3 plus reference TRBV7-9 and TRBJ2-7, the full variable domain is DTGVSQNPRHKITKRGQNVTFRCDPISEHNRLYWYRQTLGQGPEFLTYFQNEAQLEKSRLLSDRFSAERPKGSFSTLEIQRTEQGDSAMYLCASSLVAGSYEQYFGPGTRLTVT.

The CDR3 region is CASSLEGTSDETQYF. The CDR3, as DNA: TGTGCCAGCAGCTTAGAGGGGACTAGCGATGAGACCCAGTACTTC. The chain recombines TRBV7-2 with TRBJ2-5; 10 bases map to TRBD2. The CDR3 runs 15 residues. CDR1 is SGHTA, CDR2 FQGNSA, per germline. V dropped 1 base and J dropped 5; count of bases not matched to a gene: 4.

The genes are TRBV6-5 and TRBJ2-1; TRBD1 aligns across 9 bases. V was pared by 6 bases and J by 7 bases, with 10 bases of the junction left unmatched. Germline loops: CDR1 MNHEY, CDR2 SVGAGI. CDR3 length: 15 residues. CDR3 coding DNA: TGTGCCAGCAGCCCCGGGACAGGGAATTTTAATGAGCAGTTCTTC. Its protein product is CASSPGTGNFNEQFF.

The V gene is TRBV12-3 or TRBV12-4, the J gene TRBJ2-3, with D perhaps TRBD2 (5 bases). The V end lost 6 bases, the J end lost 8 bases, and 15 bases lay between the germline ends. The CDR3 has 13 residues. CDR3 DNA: TGTGCCAGCAGAGAGAGGCGAGGAGGTACGCAGTATTTT. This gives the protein CASRERRGGTQYF.

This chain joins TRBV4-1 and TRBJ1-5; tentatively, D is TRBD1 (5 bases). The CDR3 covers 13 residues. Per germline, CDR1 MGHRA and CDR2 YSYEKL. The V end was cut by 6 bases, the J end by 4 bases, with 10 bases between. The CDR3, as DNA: TGCGCCAGCAGTCCGACAGCTAATCAGCCCCAGCATTTT. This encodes CASSPTANQPQHF.

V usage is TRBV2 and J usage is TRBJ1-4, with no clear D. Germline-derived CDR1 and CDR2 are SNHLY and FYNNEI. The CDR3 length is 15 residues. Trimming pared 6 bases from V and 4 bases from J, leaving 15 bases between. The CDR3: CASRTWGVFNEKLFF. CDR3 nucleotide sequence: TGTGCCAGCAGAACTTGGGGAGTTTTTAATGAAAAACTGTTTTTT.

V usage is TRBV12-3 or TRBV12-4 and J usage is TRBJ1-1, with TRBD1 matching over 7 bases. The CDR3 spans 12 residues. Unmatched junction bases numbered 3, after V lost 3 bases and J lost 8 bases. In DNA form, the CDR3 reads TGTGCCAGCAGTTTCCCGGGACAGGAAGCTTTCTTT. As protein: CASSFPGQEAFF.

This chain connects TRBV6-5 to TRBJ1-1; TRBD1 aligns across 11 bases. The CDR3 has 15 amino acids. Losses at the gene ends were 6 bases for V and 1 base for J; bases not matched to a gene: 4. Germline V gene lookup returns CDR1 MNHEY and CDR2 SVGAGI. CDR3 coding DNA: TGTGCCAGCAGGCCCGGGACAGGGGGGAACACTGAAGCTTTCTTT. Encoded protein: CASRPGTGGNTEAFF.

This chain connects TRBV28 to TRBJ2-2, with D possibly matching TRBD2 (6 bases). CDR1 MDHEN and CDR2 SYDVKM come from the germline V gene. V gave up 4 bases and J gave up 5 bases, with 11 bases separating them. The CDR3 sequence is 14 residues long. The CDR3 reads CASSWDSGTGELFF. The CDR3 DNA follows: TGTGCCAGCAGTTGGGACTCCGGGACCGGGGAGCTGTTTTTT.

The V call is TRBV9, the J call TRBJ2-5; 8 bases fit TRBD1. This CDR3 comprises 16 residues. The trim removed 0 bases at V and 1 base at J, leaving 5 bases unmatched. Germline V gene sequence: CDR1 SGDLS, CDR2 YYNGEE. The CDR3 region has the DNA TGTGCCAGCAGCGTAGGGACAGGGTTACCCCAAGAGACCCAGTACTTC. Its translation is CASSVGTGLPQETQYF.

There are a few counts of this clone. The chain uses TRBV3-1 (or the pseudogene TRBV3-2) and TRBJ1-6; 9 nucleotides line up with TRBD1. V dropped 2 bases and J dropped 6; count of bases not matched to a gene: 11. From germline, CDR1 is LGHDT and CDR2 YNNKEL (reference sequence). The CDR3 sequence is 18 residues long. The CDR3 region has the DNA TGTGCCAGCAGCCAACGCTCACAGGGGGCTATGGCTAATTCACCCCTCCACTTT. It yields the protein CASSQRSQGAMANSPLHF.

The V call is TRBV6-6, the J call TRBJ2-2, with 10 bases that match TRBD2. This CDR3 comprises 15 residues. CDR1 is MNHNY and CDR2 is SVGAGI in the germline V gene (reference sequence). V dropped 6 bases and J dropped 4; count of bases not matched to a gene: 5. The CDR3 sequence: CASSLAGALTGELFF. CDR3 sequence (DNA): TGTGCCAGCAGCCTAGCGGGGGCACTCACCGGGGAGCTGTTTTTT.

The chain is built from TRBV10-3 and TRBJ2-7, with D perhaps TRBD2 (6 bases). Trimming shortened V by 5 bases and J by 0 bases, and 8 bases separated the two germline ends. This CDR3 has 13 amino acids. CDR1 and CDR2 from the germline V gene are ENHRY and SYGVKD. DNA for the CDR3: TGTGCCATCAGTTCGGGACTCTCCTACGAGCAGTACTTC. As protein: CAISSGLSYEQYF.

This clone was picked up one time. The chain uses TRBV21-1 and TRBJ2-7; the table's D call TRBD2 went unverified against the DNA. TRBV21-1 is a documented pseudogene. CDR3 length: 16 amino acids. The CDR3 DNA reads TGTGCCAGCCCCGTAGAGAGGGTCACTTTGAGGTGCGAGCAGTACTTC. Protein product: CASPVERVTLRCEQYF.

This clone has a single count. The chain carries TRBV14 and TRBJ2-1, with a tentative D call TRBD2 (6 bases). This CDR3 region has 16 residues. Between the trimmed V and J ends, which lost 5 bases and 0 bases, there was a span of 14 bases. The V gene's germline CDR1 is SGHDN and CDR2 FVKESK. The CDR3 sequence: CASSYPGVSSYNEQFF. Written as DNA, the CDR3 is TGTGCCAGCAGCTATCCGGGGGTCAGCTCCTACAATGAGCAGTTCTTC.